The present T cell receptor beta chain was sequenced within a study of blood T cell dynamics during melanoma immunotherapy. In the case of this clone: Its cognate antigen is unknown.

The table came from immunoSEQ multiplex PCR; TCRdb's copy has only in-frame clones and leaves some out. The profile covers some 900 clones, with over 65% appearing a single time and 30% to 40% taken by the ten largest. The study's findings and limits: The most clonal sorted CD8+ subset, immune-effector cells, was closest to cell-free DNA CDR3 sequences.

The sample's time point: week 3, after first cycle of checkpoint inhibitor. Immune-effector memory T cells were defined as CD3+ CD4- CD8+ CD45RA- CD45RO-high CD27- CCR7-. One draw preceded checkpoint blockade; another followed its first cycle at week 3. Response was assessed by RECIST 1.1 at 12 weeks, except a couple of rapid progressors. The sample consisted of CD8+ T cells from blood, taken from a patient treated with checkpoint blockade. The sequence came from a human donor with melanoma.

The CDR3 loop reads CAWSEGTGGPYEQYF. CDR3 nucleotides: TGTGCCTGGAGTGAAGGGACAGGGGGCCCCTACGAGCAGTACTTC. V gene TRBV30 combines with J gene TRBJ2-7; 12 bases line up with TRBD1. Looked up from germline, CDR1 is GTSNPN and CDR2 is SVGIG (reference sequence). With V trimmed by 1 base and J by 2 bases, 3 bases remained unmatched. This CDR3 has 15 residues.